One T cell receptor (beta chain) is described in this entry. This entry comes from a study of CD8 T cells in Susac syndrome. Sequencing of TCR beta was performed on blood CD8+ T cells and on blood CD4+ T cells. The multiple sclerosis control group was made up of treatment-naive patients with stable or active relapsing-remitting disease. Bulk CD8+ and CD4+ cells came from magnetic negative isolation; CD8+ TEMRA by FACS. The V and J ends lost 2 bases and 10 bases respectively, with 14 bases between them. The CDR3 runs 14 residues. In germline, CDR1 is MNHEY, CDR2 SVGAGI. Random hexamers were used to reverse transcribe the RNA input (about 0.45 to 1 ug). Across 54 Vbeta and 13 Jbeta, immunoSEQ multiplex PCR amplified TCR beta CDR3. TCRdb recomputed calls from the immunoSEQ multiplex PCR reads with MiXCR, one row per CDR3 protein. The sample includes 250,000 to 300,000 distinct CDR3 sequences, 65% to 90% of them seen just once.

The source material was CD8+ T cells from PBMCs. The chain joins TRBV6-5 to TRBJ1-4; D gene ambiguous. The sequence was collected from a human donor with multiple sclerosis. In DNA form, the CDR3 reads TGTGCCAGCAGTTACGGGTTTTCCGCGCCAAAACTGTTTTTT. The encoded protein is CASSYGFSAPKLFF.